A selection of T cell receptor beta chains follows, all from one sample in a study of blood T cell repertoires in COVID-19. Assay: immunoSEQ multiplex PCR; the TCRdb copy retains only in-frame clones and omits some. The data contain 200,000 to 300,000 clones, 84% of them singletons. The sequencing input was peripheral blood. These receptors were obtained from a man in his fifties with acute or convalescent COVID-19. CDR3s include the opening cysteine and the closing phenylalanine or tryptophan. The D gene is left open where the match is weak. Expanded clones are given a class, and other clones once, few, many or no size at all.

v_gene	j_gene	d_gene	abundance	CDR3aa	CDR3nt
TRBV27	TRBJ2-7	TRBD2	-	CASSPLQRLAGRSSYEQYF	TGTGCCAGCAGTCCCCTCCAGCGACTAGCGGGAAGGAGCTCCTACGAGCAGTACTTC
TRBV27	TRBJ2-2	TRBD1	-	CASSPQGAIAGELFF	TGTGCCAGCAGTCCACAGGGGGCCATCGCCGGGGAGCTGTTTTTT
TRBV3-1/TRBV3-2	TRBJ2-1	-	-	CASSLTRGGEQFF	TGTGCCAGCAGCCTAACGAGGGGGGGTGAGCAGTTCTTC
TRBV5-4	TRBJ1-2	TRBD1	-	CASSLAAGTGAYGYTF	TGTGCCAGCAGCTTGGCCGCCGGGACAGGGGCCTATGGCTACACCTTC
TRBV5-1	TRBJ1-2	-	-	CASSLAPGSNYGYTF	TGCGCCAGCAGCTTGGCTCCAGGGTCTAACTATGGCTACACCTTC
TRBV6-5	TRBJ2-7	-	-	CASTSSGLKDYEQYF	TGTGCCAGCACCAGTTCGGGTTTAAAGGACTACGAGCAGTACTTC
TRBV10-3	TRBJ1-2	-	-	CAISGGQAYGYTF	TGTGCCATCAGCGGAGGTCAGGCCTATGGCTACACCTTC
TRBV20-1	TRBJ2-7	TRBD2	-	CSASDSGRGTYEQYF	TGCAGTGCTAGTGATAGCGGGAGAGGGACCTACGAGCAGTACTTC
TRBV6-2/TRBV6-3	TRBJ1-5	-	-	CASSYAGYSNQPQHF	TGTGCCAGCAGTTACGCAGGGTATAGCAATCAGCCCCAGCATTTT
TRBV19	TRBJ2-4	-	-	CASSRATKNIQYF	TGTGCCAGTAGCCGCGCAACCAAAAACATTCAGTACTTC
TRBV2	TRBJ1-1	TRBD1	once	CASRKQGAGVNTEAFF	TGTGCCAGCAGGAAACAGGGGGCAGGGGTGAACACTGAAGCTTTCTTT
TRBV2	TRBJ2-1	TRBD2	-	CASSLNPSGGYEQFF	TGTGCCAGCAGCCTAAATCCTAGCGGGGGTTATGAGCAGTTCTTC
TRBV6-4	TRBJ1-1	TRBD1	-	CASSTTNRGMWTEAFF	TGTGCCAGCAGTACCACAAACAGGGGGATGTGGACTGAAGCTTTCTTT
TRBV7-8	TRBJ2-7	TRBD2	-	CASSLAPLAGVDEQYF	TGTGCCAGCAGCTTAGCACCACTAGCGGGAGTCGATGAGCAGTACTTC
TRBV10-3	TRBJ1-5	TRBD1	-	CAISEAGGKPQHF	TGTGCCATCAGTGAAGCAGGGGGAAAGCCCCAGCATTTT
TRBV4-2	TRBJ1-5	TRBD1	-	CASSQGTRGIQPQHF	TGTGCCAGCAGCCAAGGAACCAGGGGGATACAGCCCCAGCATTTT
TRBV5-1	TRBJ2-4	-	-	CASSSPTGNIQYF	TGCGCCAGCAGCTCTCCGACAGGAAACATTCAGTACTTC
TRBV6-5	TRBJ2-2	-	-	CASRTTRDTGELFF	TGTGCCAGCAGAACAACGAGGGACACCGGGGAGCTGTTTTTT
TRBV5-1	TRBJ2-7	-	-	CASSLRQSYEQYF	TGCGCCAGCAGCTTGAGACAGTCCTACGAGCAGTACTTC
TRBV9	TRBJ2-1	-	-	CASSVSGRFPYNEQFF	TGTGCCAGCAGCGTCTCCGGGAGATTCCCCTACAATGAGCAGTTCTTC
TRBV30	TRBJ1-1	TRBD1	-	CAWSVGQIMNTEAFF	TGTGCCTGGAGTGTGGGACAGATTATGAACACTGAAGCTTTCTTT
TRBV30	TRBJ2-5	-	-	CAWTWGDAETQYF	TGTGCCTGGACGTGGGGAGACGCGGAGACCCAGTACTTC
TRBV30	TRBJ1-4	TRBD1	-	CAWTSGTGNEKLFF	TGTGCCTGGACCTCCGGGACAGGGAATGAAAAACTGTTTTTT
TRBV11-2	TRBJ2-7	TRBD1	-	CASSARRGQGQYEQYF	TGTGCCAGCAGCGCTAGAAGGGGACAGGGTCAGTACGAGCAGTACTTC
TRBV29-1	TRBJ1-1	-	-	CSATGHTIPTEAFF	TGCAGCGCGACGGGACATACGATCCCCACTGAAGCTTTCTTT
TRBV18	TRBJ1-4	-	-	CASSPPGRENEKLFF	TGTGCCAGCTCACCCCCGGGACGGGAGAATGAAAAACTGTTTTTT
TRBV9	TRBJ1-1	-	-	CASSVAPGNEAFF	TGTGCCAGCAGCGTAGCCCCAGGGAATGAAGCTTTCTTT
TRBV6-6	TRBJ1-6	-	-	CASETAGGNNSPLHF	TGTGCCAGCGAAACGGCCGGGGGTAATAATTCACCCCTCCACTTT
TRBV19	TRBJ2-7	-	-	CASRAGTEPYEQYF	TGTGCCAGTAGGGCCGGGACTGAGCCCTACGAGCAGTACTTC
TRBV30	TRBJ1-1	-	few	CAWSVRLGAAFF	TGTGCCTGGAGTGTACGGCTGGGGGCGGCTTTCTTT
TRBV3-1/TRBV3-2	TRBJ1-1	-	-	CASSQADTYTEAFF	TGTGCCAGCAGCCAAGCGGACACCTACACTGAAGCTTTCTTT